The 9 T cell receptor beta chains below were found in one sample sequenced in a study of spatial heterogeneity in lung cancer. Stated time point: blood at routine non-recurrence follow-up after resection. TCRdb ran MiXCR on the 5' RACE reads and lists one entry per CDR3 protein. The data show over 85,000 distinct CDR3 sequences, with 15% to 20% seen just once and 21% held by the top ten. The specimen was PBMCs, collected at follow-up. The receptors here all came from a male donor with early-stage non-small cell lung cancer.

This clonotype was picked up many times. The chain has TRBV7-2 and TRBJ2-5; D might be TRBD2 (5 bases). Germline values: CDR1 SGHTA, CDR2 FQGNSA. There are 14 residues in the CDR3. The V end was cut by 5 bases, the J end by 3 bases, with 13 bases between. The CDR3 bases are TGTGCCAGCAGCCTTCTACCAGCGGAAGAGACCCAGTACTTC. Protein sequence: CASSLLPAEETQYF. The full variable domain, rest sourced from reference TRBV7-2 and TRBJ2-5, is GAGVSQSPSNKVTEKGKDVELRCDPISGHTALYWYRQSLGQGLEFLIYFQGNSAPDKSGLPSDRFSAERTGGSVSTLTIQRTQQEDSAVYLCASSLLPAEETQYFGPGTRLLVL.

This clonotype has only a few counts. The chain has TRBV11-2 and TRBJ2-3, with a possible D match to TRBD2 (6 bases). V lost 5 bases and J 5 bases, leaving 20 bases between the germline ends. Germline CDR1 reads SGHAT; CDR2 reads FQNNGV. The length of the CDR3 is 16 residues. The CDR3: CASSGGSQFLLDTQYF. The CDR3 DNA reads as TGTGCCAGCAGCGGGGGGTCCCAGTTCCTTTTAGATACGCAGTATTTT. The full variable domain, its missing parts supplied by reference TRBV11-2 and TRBJ2-3, is EAGVAQSPRYKIIEKRQSVAFWCNPISGHATLYWYQQILGQGPKLLIQFQNNGVVDDSQLPKDRFSAERLKGVDSTLKIQPAKLEDSAVYLCASSGGSQFLLDTQYFGPGTRLTVL.

The gene calls are TRBV12-3 or TRBV12-4 and TRBJ2-3, with no clear D. This CDR3 is built from 16 residues. The ends were cut back, 3 bases at V and 0 bases at J, with 13 bases in the middle. The CDR3 here is CASSFGQRPSTDTQYF. In DNA, the CDR3 is TGTGCCAGCAGTTTTGGCCAAAGGCCTAGCACAGATACGCAGTATTTT.

This clonotype has a count of ten or more. The genes are TRBV7-9 and TRBJ1-5; weak D call: TRBD1 (5 bases). The CDR3 has 15 amino acids. Trimming cost V 0 bases and J 6 bases, with 12 bases left between them. In germline, CDR1 is SEHNR, CDR2 FQNEAQ (reference sequence). CDR3 bases: TGTGCCAGCAGCTTAGCGACCCAGGGTCCTCAGCCCCAGCATTTT. This sequence encodes CASSLATQGPQPQHF.

V and J are TRBV10-2 and TRBJ2-7, with 8 positions matching TRBD2. The V gene end was trimmed by 5 bases and the J gene end by 2 bases; junction bases not matched to a gene: 8. CDR1 and CDR2 from the germline V gene are WSHSY and SAAADI. The CDR3 has 15 residues. The CDR3 sequence: CASSNGIAGPYEQYV. CDR3 sequence (DNA): TGCGCCAGCAGTAACGGCATAGCGGGACCCTACGAGCAGTACGTC.

This clonotype was recorded many times. The chain links TRBV20-1 to TRBJ1-1, with TRBD1 matching 9 bases. Germline CDR1 reads DFQATT; CDR2 reads SNEGSKA (reference sequence). This CDR3 region has 14 residues. After removal of 6 bases from V and 4 bases from J, the junction contained 9 bases not matched to a gene. This chain's CDR3 is CSASDRQGGTEAFF. Written as DNA, the CDR3 is TGCAGTGCCTCCGACCGACAGGGGGGCACTGAAGCTTTCTTT.

The V and J genes are TRBV5-5 and TRBJ2-1; 10 positions agree with TRBD2. J gave up 7 bases and V 0 bases, and 7 bases lay outside the gene matches. The germline V gene has CDR1 SGHKS and CDR2 YYEKEE (reference sequence). This CDR3 has 16 amino acids. CDR3 DNA sequence: TGTGCCAGCAGCTTGGGGCTAGCGGGAGATTTAAATGAGCAGTTCTTC. Protein: CASSLGLAGDLNEQFF.

This clonotype has a handful of counts. The CDR3 region has the DNA TGTGCCAGCAGCTTTTCTAGGTCAGGGGGCTTGGAGACCCAGTACTTC. As protein: CASSFSRSGGLETQYF. V is TRBV7-8 and J is TRBJ2-5; 8 nucleotides match TRBD1. Germline assignment: CDR1 SGHVS and CDR2 FQNEAQ. V shed 3 bases and J 5 bases; nucleotides not matched to a gene: 11. The CDR3 loop spans 16 amino acids.

This clonotype was seen a handful of times. The chain recombines TRBV6-2 or TRBV6-3 with TRBJ2-1; the D is unclear. The CDR3 spans 11 residues. Germline V gene data show CDR1 as MNHEY and CDR2 as SVGEGT. With 7 bases removed from V and 9 bases from J, the gap between germline ends came to 10 bases. The CDR3 reads CASTYVGEQFF. CDR3 coding DNA: TGTGCCAGCACCTACGTAGGTGAGCAGTTCTTC.